This T cell receptor beta chain came from a study of metastatic and nonmetastatic thyroid tumors (dated by TCRdb to about 2020). About the investigation overall: Repertoires from peripheral blood and from tumor or nodule tissue samples of malignant and benign thyroid patients were compared.

Libraries were made using PCR. Reads for this sample came from an Illumina HiSeq 4000. High-throughput sequencing was used to profile the TCR beta-chain CDR3 region of each patient. As for the original processing: A classifier to discriminate distant-metastatic papillary thyroid cancer patients was built from CDR3 differences across clinicopathological groups. To measure repertoire diversity the researchers used the Shannon index, while the Morisita-Horn index served to gauge how similar the tumor and blood repertoires were. TCRdb redid the processing of the public reads, applying fastp at Q25 and MiXCR, and retained in-frame beta chains. TCRdb, not the authors, supplied the V and J calls. The sample table contains 45,000 to 50,000 clones; only one count was recorded for 22% of them. The ten largest clones represent 3.8% of the sample. This clone occurred a few times. This receptor's antigen is unknown. One base away there is no much larger clone; base qualities are not given.

Before undergoing thyroid surgery, none of the patients had been given any kind of treatment. Using T-cell receptor beta sequencing, the researchers looked back retrospectively at clinical samples from patients, gathered between about 2012 and 2019. V is pared back by 0 bases and J by 6 bases, with 18 bases lying between the germline termini. The CDR3 sequence holds 17 residues, the cysteine and phenylalanine included. Only the CDR3 DNA stays, 51 bases, in frame from base 1. General conclusions and limits of the study: TCR beta diversity was reported as significantly higher in malignant tumors than in benign nodules, in both blood and tumor samples.

Sequenced input: blood. The TCR was taken from a male donor with papillary thyroid cancer or a benign thyroid nodule (not recorded which). Some clones in this sample may be carry-over from other donors' samples. The sequence is built from TRBV12-3 or TRBV12-4 and TRBJ1-5; the D gene is perhaps TRBD1, from 5 matching bases. The CDR3 reads CASSLAGLGGVGQPQHF. In nucleotides, the sequence is TGTGCCAGCAGTTTAGCCGGGTTGGGGGGAGTTGGTCAGCCCCAGCATTTT.